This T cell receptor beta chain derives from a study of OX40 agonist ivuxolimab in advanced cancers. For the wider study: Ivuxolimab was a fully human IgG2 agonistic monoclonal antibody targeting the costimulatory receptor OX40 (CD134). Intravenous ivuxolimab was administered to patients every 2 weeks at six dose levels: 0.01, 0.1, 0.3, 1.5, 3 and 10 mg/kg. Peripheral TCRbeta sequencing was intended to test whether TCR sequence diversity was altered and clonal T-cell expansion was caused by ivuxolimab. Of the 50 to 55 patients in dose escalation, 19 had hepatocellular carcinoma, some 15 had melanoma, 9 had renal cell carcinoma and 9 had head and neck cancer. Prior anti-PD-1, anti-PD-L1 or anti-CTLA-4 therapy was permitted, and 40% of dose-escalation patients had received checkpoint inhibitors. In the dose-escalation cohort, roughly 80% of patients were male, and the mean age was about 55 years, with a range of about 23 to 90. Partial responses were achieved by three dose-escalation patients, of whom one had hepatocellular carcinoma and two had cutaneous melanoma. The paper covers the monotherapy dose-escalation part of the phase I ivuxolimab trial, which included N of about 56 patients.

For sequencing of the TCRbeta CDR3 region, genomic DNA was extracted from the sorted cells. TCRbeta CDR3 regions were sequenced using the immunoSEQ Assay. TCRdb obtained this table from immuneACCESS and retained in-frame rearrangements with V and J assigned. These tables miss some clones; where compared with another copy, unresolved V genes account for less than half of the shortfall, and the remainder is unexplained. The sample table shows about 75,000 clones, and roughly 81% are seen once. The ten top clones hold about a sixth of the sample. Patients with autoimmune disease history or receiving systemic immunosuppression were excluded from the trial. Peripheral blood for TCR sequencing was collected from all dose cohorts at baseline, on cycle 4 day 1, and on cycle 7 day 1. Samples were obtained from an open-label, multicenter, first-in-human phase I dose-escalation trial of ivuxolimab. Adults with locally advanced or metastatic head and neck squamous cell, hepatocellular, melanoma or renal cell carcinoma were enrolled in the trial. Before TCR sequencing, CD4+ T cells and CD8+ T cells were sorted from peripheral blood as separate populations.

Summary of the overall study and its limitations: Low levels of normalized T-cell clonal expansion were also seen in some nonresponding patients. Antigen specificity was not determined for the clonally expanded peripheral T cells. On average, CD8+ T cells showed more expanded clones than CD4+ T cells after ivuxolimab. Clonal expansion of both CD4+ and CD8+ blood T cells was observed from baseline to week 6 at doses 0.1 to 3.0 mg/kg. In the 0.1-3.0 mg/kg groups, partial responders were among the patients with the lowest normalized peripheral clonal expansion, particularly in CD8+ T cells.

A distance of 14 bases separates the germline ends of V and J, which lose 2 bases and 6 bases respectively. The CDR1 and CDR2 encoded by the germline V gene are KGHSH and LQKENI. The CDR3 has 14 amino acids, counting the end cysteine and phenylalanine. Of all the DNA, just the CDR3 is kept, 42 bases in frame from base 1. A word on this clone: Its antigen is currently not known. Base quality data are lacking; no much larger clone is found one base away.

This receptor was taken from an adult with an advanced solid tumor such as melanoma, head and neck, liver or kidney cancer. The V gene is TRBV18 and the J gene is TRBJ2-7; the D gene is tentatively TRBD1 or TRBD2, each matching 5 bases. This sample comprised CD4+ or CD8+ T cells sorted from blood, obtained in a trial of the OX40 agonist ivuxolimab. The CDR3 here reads CASSPSGTLGEQYF. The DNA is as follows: TGTGCCAGCTCACCATCCGGGACCCTTGGCGAGCAGTACTTC.